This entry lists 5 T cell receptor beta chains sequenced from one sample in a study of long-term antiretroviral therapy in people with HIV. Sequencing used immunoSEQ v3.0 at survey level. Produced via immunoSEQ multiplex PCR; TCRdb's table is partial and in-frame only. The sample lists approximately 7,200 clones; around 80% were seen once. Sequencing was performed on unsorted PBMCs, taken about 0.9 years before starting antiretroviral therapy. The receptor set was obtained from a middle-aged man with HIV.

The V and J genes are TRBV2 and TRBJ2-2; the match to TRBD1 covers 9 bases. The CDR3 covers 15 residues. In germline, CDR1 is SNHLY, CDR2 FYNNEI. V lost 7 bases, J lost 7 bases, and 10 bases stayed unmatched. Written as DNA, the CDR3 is TGTGCCAGCAATGAGGACAGGGGAATCTACGGGGAGCTGTTTTTT. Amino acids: CASNEDRGIYGELFF.

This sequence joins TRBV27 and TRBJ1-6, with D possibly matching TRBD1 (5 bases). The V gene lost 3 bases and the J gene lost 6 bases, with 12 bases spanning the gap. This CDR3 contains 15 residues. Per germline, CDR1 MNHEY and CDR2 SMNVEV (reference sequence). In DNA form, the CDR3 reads TGTGCCAGCAGTTTGAACGGGGGATCTAATTCACCCCTCCACTTT. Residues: CASSLNGGSNSPLHF.

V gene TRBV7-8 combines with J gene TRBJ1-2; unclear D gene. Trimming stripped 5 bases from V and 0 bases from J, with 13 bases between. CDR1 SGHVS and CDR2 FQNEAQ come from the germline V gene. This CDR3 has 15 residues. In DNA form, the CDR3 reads TGTGCCAGCAGCCCCGCTTCGGTTGCTAACTATGGCTACACCTTC. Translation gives CASSPASVANYGYTF. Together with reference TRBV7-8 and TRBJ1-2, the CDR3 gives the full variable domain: GAGVSQSPRYKVAKRGQDVALRCDPISGHVSLFWYQQALGQGPEFLTYFQNEAQLDKSGLPSDRFFAERPEGSVSTLKIQRTQQEDSAVYLCASSPASVANYGYTFGSGTRLTVV.

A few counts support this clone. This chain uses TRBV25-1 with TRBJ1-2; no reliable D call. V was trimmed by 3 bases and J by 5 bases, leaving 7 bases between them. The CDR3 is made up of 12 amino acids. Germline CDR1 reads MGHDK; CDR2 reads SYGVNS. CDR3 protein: CASSEDGYGYTF. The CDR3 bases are TGTGCCAGCAGTGAGGACGGGTATGGCTACACCTTC.

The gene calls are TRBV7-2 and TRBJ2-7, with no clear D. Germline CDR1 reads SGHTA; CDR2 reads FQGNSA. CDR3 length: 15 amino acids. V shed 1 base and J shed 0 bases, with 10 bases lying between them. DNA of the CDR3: TGTGCCAGCAGCTTAGACGCAGATAGCTCCTACGAGCAGTACTTC. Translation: CASSLDADSSYEQYF.